Listed below are T cell receptor beta chains from one sample, sequenced in a study of cytomegalovirus exposure and HLA in healthy donors. Data came from immunoSEQ multiplex PCR; TCRdb stores just in-frame clones and leaves some out. The specimen's table records under 200,000 clones. The sample was PBMCs. Receptors originate from a man younger than 45 in good health and CMV-seronegative. CDR3s include the opening cysteine and the closing phenylalanine or tryptophan. A D gene is named only where the DNA matches it firmly.

D gene: .
V gene: TRBV5-1
J gene: TRBJ1-4
CDR3 DNA: TGCGCCAGCAGCCGTGACGGGTTAACTGAAAAACTGTTTTTT
CDR3 protein: CASSRDGLTEKLFF

D gene: TRBD1
V gene: TRBV2
J gene: TRBJ1-4
CDR3 DNA: TGTGCCAGCACCGGACAGGGGGGGACTAATGAAAAACTGTTTTTT
CDR3 protein: CASTGQGGTNEKLFF

D gene: .
V gene: TRBV7-2
J gene: TRBJ2-1
CDR3 DNA: TGTGCCAGCAGCCCAGGGGGGCAGGCCTACAATGAGCAGTTCTTC
CDR3 protein: CASSPGGQAYNEQFF

D gene: TRBD2
V gene: TRBV7-2
J gene: TRBJ2-1
CDR3 DNA: TGTGCCAGCAGCTTAGCGGGAGGGTATGGTGAGCAGTTCTTC
CDR3 protein: CASSLAGGYGEQFF

D gene: .
V gene: TRBV13
J gene: TRBJ1-5
CDR3 DNA: TGTGCCAGCAGCTTCGGACACCTTAATCAGCCCCAGCATTTT
CDR3 protein: CASSFGHLNQPQHF

D gene: TRBD1
V gene: TRBV6-6
J gene: TRBJ2-4
CDR3 DNA: TGTGCCAGCAGAACCGACAGGGGGTTGGACATTCAGTACTTC
CDR3 protein: CASRTDRGLDIQYF

D gene: TRBD2
V gene: TRBV19
J gene: TRBJ2-7
CDR3 DNA: TGTGCCAGTAGTATAGCGCCGGGACTAGCGGGAGCGTACGAGCAGTACTTC
CDR3 protein: CASSIAPGLAGAYEQYF

D gene: TRBD1
V gene: TRBV6-1
J gene: TRBJ1-3
CDR3 DNA: TGTGCCAGCAAACTTGACAGGGGCTCTGGAAACACCATATATTTT
CDR3 protein: CASKLDRGSGNTIYF

D gene: TRBD1
V gene: TRBV14
J gene: TRBJ1-2
CDR3 DNA: TGTGCCAGCAGCCGGGGACAGGGAAGAGGCGGCTACACCTTC
CDR3 protein: CASSRGQGRGGYTF

D gene: TRBD1
V gene: TRBV2
J gene: TRBJ2-7
CDR3 DNA: TGTGCCAGCAGTTTCTCCGGACAGGGGGCGCGGGAGCAGTACTTC
CDR3 protein: CASSFSGQGAREQYF

D gene: TRBD2
V gene: TRBV19
J gene: TRBJ2-3
CDR3 DNA: TGTGCCAGTAATCCCTTAGGGAGGGCTAGCACAGATACGCAGTATTTT
CDR3 protein: CASNPLGRASTDTQYF

D gene: .
V gene: TRBV6-1
J gene: TRBJ2-7
CDR3 DNA: TGTGCCAGCAGTGAAGTGGGACACCCGTCCTACGAGCAGTACTTC
CDR3 protein: CASSEVGHPSYEQYF

D gene: .
V gene: TRBV12-5
J gene: TRBJ1-3
CDR3 DNA: TGTGCTAGTGGTTTGCCCCGGGGGTCCGGAAACACCATATATTTT
CDR3 protein: CASGLPRGSGNTIYF

D gene: .
V gene: TRBV18
J gene: TRBJ1-2
CDR3 DNA: TGTGCCAGCTCACCGGGGGGAATTTGGAGCGGCTACACCTTC
CDR3 protein: CASSPGGIWSGYTF

D gene: TRBD2
V gene: TRBV12-5
J gene: TRBJ2-1
CDR3 DNA: TGTGCTAGTGGTTTGGTAACGAGGGGACTAGTCACGAGAAACTCCTACAATGAGCAGTTCTTC
CDR3 protein: CASGLVTRGLVTRNSYNEQFF

D gene: TRBD1
V gene: TRBV5-1
J gene: TRBJ1-2
CDR3 DNA: TGCGCCAGCAGCCCTAGACAGGGGGGCTATGGCTACACCTTC
CDR3 protein: CASSPRQGGYGYTF

D gene: TRBD1
V gene: TRBV18
J gene: TRBJ2-7
CDR3 DNA: TGTGCCAGCTCCCCCGGGACAGGTGAACGCGAGCAGTACTTC
CDR3 protein: CASSPGTGEREQYF

D gene: TRBD1
V gene: TRBV9
J gene: TRBJ2-7
CDR3 DNA: TGTGCCAGCAGCAAATCAGGACAGGTTGGCTACTACGAGCAGTACTTC
CDR3 protein: CASSKSGQVGYYEQYF

D gene: .
V gene: TRBV9
J gene: TRBJ2-2
CDR3 DNA: TGTGCCAGCAGCGTAGGGCTGCAGAACCCCCACACCGGGGAGCTGTTTTTT
CDR3 protein: CASSVGLQNPHTGELFF

D gene: TRBD1
V gene: TRBV30
J gene: TRBJ1-4
CDR3 DNA: TGTGCCTGGAGTTTCCGGGACAGGGATGAAAAACTGTTTTTT
CDR3 protein: CAWSFRDRDEKLFF

D gene: .
V gene: TRBV13
J gene: TRBJ2-5
CDR3 DNA: TGTGCCAGCAGCTTGGTCGACTTGCAAGAGACCCAGTACTTC
CDR3 protein: CASSLVDLQETQYF

D gene: TRBD1
V gene: TRBV23-1
J gene: TRBJ1-1
CDR3 DNA: TGCGCCAGCAGTCAACCAGGACAGGGGAACACTGAAGCTTTCTTT
CDR3 protein: CASSQPGQGNTEAFF

D gene: .
V gene: TRBV30
J gene: TRBJ2-7
CDR3 DNA: TGTGCCTGGAGCCCGGGGATCTACGAGCAGTACTTC
CDR3 protein: CAWSPGIYEQYF

D gene: .
V gene: TRBV14
J gene: TRBJ2-1
CDR3 DNA: TGTGCCAGCAGCCATTACCTCCCAGGGCGCTCCTACAATGAGCAGTTCTTC
CDR3 protein: CASSHYLPGRSYNEQFF

D gene: TRBD2
V gene: TRBV18
J gene: TRBJ2-7
CDR3 DNA: TGTGCCAGCTCACCACGGGCGGGAGGGCTTTCCTACGAGCAGTACTTC
CDR3 protein: CASSPRAGGLSYEQYF

D gene: .
V gene: TRBV5-1
J gene: TRBJ2-7
CDR3 DNA: TGCGCCAGCAGCTTGGCACCAGCCTACGAGCAGTACTTC
CDR3 protein: CASSLAPAYEQYF

D gene: .
V gene: TRBV19
J gene: TRBJ2-7
CDR3 DNA: TGTGCCAGTAGTATAGCCATGACCGGGACAACTCCCTACGAGCAGTACTTC
CDR3 protein: CASSIAMTGTTPYEQYF

D gene: .
V gene: TRBV19
J gene: TRBJ1-3
CDR3 DNA: TGTGCCAGTAAACCCATCGACGGAGAAAACACCATATATTTT
CDR3 protein: CASKPIDGENTIYF

D gene: TRBD2
V gene: TRBV5-1
J gene: TRBJ2-3
CDR3 DNA: TGCGCCAGCAGCTCCTGGCTAGCGGGAGGCTTTAGCACAGATACGCAGTATTTT
CDR3 protein: CASSSWLAGGFSTDTQYF

D gene: .
V gene: TRBV21-1
J gene: TRBJ2-4
CDR3 DNA: TGTGCCAGCAGCAGACAGGGGTTCAAAAACATTCAGTACTTC
CDR3 protein: CASSRQGFKNIQYF

D gene: TRBD1
V gene: TRBV6-5
J gene: TRBJ2-5
CDR3 DNA: TGTGCCAGCAGTGGCGCGGGACAGGAGAAAGAGACCCAGTACTTC
CDR3 protein: CASSGAGQEKETQYF

D gene: TRBD2
V gene: TRBV5-1
J gene: TRBJ2-1
CDR3 DNA: TGCGCCAGCAGCTTGGCCCAGACTAGCGGGAGGGATGAGCAGTTCTTC
CDR3 protein: CASSLAQTSGRDEQFF

D gene: .
V gene: TRBV18
J gene: TRBJ2-5
CDR3 DNA: TGTGCCAGCTCACCACGCAGATCCCAAGAGACCCAGTACTTC
CDR3 protein: CASSPRRSQETQYF

D gene: TRBD1
V gene: TRBV6-1
J gene: TRBJ1-5
CDR3 DNA: TGTGCCAGCAGCAGTCGGGACAGTAATCAGCCCCAGCATTTT
CDR3 protein: CASSSRDSNQPQHF

D gene: .
V gene: TRBV5-4
J gene: TRBJ1-1
CDR3 DNA: TGTGCCAGCAGCGCCCAAGCAGGGAGGGACACTGAAGCTTTCTTT
CDR3 protein: CASSAQAGRDTEAFF

D gene: .
V gene: TRBV6-4
J gene: TRBJ1-6
CDR3 DNA: TGTGCCAGCACCAGCACTGGGAGGGAGAGGAATTCACCCCTCCACTTT
CDR3 protein: CASTSTGRERNSPLHF

D gene: .
V gene: TRBV11-3
J gene: TRBJ2-6
CDR3 DNA: TGTGCCAGCAGCTTAGATGGGACAATTCGTGGAGGGGCCAACGTCCTGACTTTC
CDR3 protein: CASSLDGTIRGGANVLTF

D gene: TRBD1
V gene: TRBV4-3
J gene: TRBJ2-7
CDR3 DNA: TGCGCCAGCAGTCGGGACAGAAACTACGAGCAGTACTTC
CDR3 protein: CASSRDRNYEQYF

D gene: .
V gene: TRBV14
J gene: TRBJ1-1
CDR3 DNA: TGTGCCAGCAGTATACTCCTGGACACTGAAGCTTTCTTT
CDR3 protein: CASSILLDTEAFF

D gene: .
V gene: TRBV5-1
J gene: TRBJ2-2
CDR3 DNA: TGCGCCAGCAGCGCTGAGGTCCCTAAGAGATCCACCGGGGAGCTGTTTTTT
CDR3 protein: CASSAEVPKRSTGELFF

D gene: .
V gene: TRBV14
J gene: TRBJ2-3
CDR3 DNA: TGTGCCAGCAGCCACCCGACAGTAAGCACAGATACGCAGTATTTT
CDR3 protein: CASSHPTVSTDTQYF

D gene: TRBD2
V gene: TRBV29-1
J gene: TRBJ2-5
CDR3 DNA: TGCAGCGTTCCGTTGCGTAGCGGGAGGGAAGGGACCCAGTACTTC
CDR3 protein: CSVPLRSGREGTQYF

D gene: .
V gene: TRBV6-5
J gene: TRBJ1-5
CDR3 DNA: TGTGCCAGCAGTCCAGGTAGAGTGGGCAATCAGCCCCAGCATTTT
CDR3 protein: CASSPGRVGNQPQHF

D gene: TRBD2
V gene: TRBV7-3
J gene: TRBJ2-2
CDR3 DNA: TGTGCCAGCAGCCCGACTAGCGGCGCGAACACCGGGGAGCTGTTTTTT
CDR3 protein: CASSPTSGANTGELFF